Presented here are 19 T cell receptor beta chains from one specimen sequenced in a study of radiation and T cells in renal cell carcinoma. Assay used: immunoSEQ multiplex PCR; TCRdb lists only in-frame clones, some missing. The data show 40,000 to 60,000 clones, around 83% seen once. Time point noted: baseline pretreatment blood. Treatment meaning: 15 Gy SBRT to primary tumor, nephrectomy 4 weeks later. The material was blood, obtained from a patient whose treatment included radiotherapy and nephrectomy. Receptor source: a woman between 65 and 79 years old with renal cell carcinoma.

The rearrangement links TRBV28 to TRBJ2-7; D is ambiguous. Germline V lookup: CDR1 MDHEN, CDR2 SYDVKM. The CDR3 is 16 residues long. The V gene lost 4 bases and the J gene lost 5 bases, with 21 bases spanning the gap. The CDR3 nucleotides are TGTGCCAGCAGTTCCTGGCCGGGCCTCCGTCCGGACGAGCAGTACTTC. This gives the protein CASSSWPGLRPDEQYF.

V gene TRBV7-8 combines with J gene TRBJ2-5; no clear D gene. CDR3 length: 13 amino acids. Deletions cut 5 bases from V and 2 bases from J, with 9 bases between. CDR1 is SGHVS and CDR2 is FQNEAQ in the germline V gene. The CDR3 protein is CASSPSRQETQYF. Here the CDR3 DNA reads TGTGCCAGCAGCCCTTCTAGGCAAGAGACCCAGTACTTC.

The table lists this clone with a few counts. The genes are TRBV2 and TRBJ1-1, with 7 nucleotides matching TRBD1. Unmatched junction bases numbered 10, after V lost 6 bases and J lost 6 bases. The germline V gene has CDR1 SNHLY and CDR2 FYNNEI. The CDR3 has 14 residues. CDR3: CASSRQGEGSEAFF. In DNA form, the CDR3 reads TGTGCCAGCAGCCGACAGGGAGAGGGGTCTGAAGCTTTCTTT.

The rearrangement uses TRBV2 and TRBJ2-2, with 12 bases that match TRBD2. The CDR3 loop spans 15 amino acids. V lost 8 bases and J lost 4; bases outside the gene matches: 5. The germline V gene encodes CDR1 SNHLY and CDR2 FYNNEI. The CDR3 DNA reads TGTGCCAGCCAGCTAGCGGGGGGGTCCACCGGGGAGCTGTTTTTT. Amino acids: CASQLAGGSTGELFF.

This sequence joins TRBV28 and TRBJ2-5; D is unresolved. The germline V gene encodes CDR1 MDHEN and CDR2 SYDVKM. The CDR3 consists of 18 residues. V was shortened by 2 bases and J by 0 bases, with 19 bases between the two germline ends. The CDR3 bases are TGTGCCAGCAGTTTAGGGGTCCTAGGGATAGGGTACCAAGAGACCCAGTACTTC. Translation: CASSLGVLGIGYQETQYF.

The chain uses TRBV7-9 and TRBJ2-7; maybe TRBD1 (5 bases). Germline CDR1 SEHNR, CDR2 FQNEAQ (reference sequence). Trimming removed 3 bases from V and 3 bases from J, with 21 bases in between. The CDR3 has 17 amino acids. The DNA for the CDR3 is TGTGCCAGCAGCTTTCCGACCGGATTCAGGGTTAGCTACGAGCAGTACTTC. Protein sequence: CASSFPTGFRVSYEQYF.

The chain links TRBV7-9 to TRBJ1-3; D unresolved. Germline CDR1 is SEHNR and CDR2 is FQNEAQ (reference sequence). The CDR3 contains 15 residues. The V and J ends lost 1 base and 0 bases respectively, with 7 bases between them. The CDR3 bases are TGTGCCAGCAGCTTAGGCCCGAACTCTGGAAACACCATATATTTT. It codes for CASSLGPNSGNTIYF.

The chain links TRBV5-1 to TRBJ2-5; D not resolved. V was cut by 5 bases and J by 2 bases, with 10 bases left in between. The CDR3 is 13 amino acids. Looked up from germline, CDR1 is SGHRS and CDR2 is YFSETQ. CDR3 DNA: TGCGCCAGCAGTCCCGGGTCTCAAGAGACCCAGTACTTC. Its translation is CASSPGSQETQYF.

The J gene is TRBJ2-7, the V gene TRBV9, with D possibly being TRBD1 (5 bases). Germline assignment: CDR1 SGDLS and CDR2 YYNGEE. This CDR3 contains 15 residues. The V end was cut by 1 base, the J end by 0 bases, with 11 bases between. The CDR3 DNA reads TGTGCCAGCAGCGTACAGGGAAGTCCCTCCTACGAGCAGTACTTC. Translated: CASSVQGSPSYEQYF.

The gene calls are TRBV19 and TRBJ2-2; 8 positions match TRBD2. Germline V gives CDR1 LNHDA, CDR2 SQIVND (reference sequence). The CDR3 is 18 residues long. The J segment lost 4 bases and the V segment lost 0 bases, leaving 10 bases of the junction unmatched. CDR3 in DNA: TGTGCCAGTAGTATAGAGACCGGGAGGGGTCTAAGCACCGGGGAGCTGTTTTTT. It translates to CASSIETGRGLSTGELFF.

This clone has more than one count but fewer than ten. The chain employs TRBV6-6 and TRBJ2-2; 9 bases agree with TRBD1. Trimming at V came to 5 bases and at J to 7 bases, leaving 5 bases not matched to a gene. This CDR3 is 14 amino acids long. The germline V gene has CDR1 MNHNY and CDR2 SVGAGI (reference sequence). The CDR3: CASSHRGRVGELFF. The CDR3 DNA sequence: TGTGCCAGCAGTCACAGGGGGCGCGTCGGGGAGCTGTTTTTT.

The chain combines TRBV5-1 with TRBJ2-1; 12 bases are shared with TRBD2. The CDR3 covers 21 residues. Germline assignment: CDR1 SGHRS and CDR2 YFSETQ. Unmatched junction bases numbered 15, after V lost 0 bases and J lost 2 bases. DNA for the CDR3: TGCGCCAGCAGCTTGGTTCCCTGGCCTAGCGGGGGGGAGCCGCCCTACAATGAGCAGTTCTTC. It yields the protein CASSLVPWPSGGEPPYNEQFF.

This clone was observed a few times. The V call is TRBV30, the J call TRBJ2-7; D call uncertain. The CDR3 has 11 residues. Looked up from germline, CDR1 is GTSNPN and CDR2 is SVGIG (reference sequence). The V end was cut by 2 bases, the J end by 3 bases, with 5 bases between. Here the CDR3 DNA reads TGTGCCTGGAGTTTAGACTACGAGCAGTACTTC. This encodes CAWSLDYEQYF.

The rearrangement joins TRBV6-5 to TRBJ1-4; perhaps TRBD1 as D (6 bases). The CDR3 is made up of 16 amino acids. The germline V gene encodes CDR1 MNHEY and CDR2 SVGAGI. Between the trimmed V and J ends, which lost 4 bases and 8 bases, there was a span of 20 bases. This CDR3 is CASSFGGPTSKEKLFF. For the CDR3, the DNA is TGTGCCAGCAGTTTCGGGGGGCCTACTTCGAAAGAAAAACTGTTTTTT.

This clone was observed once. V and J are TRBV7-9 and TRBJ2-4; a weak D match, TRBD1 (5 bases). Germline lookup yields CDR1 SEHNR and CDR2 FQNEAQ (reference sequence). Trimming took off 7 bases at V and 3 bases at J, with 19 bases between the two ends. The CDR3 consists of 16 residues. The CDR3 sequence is CASTAEGAFDKNIQYF. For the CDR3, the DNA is TGTGCCAGCACCGCGGAAGGGGCCTTTGACAAAAACATTCAGTACTTC.

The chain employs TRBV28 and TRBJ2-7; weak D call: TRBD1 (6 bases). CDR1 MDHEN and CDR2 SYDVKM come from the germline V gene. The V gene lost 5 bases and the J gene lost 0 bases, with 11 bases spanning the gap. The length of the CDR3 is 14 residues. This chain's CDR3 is CASSPQGPSYEQYF. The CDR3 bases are TGTGCCAGCAGTCCGCAGGGGCCCTCCTACGAGCAGTACTTC. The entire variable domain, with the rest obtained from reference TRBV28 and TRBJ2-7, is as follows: DVKVTQSSRYLVKRTGEKVFLECVQDMDHENMFWYRQDPGLGLRLIYFSYDVKMKEKGDIPEGYSVSREKKERFSLILESASTNQTSMYLCASSPQGPSYEQYFGPGTRLTVT.

The CDR3 loop reads CASSFGGVRGNTIYF. The CDR3 DNA sequence: TGCGCCAGCAGTTTTGGCGGGGTGAGGGGAAACACCATATATTTT. This chain uses TRBV5-1 with TRBJ1-3; D is unclear. This CDR3 has 15 amino acids. V was clipped by 5 bases and J by 4 bases, with 16 bases between them. From germline, CDR1 is SGHRS and CDR2 YFSETQ.

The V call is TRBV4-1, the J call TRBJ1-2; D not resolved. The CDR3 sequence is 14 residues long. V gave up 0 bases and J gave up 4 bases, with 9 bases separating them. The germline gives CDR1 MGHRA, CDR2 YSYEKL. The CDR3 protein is CASSQDVGAYGYTF. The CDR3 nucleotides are TGCGCCAGCAGCCAAGATGTTGGAGCCTATGGCTACACCTTC.

In DNA form, the CDR3 reads TGTGCCAGCAGTGAACCCGGGGGCAATCAGCCCCAGCATTTT. Amino acid sequence: CASSEPGGNQPQHF. The genes are TRBV2 and TRBJ1-5; D is ambiguous. Germline CDR1 SNHLY, CDR2 FYNNEI. V was trimmed by 2 bases and J by 2 bases, leaving 7 bases between them. The CDR3 has 14 amino acids.